This TCR beta chain stems from a study of blood T cell repertoires in COVID-19 (dated by TCRdb to the early 2020s). Looking at the study overall: Samples covering the acute and convalescent phases of COVID-19 were provided by collaborators in the United States, Italy and Spain. The repertoires were made available in a free public database intended to serve as a resource for research on the immune response to SARS-CoV-2. Where HLA class I and class II types were available, the types were taken from metadata supplied by the sample provider, not from assay-based typing. Deeply sampled blood TCRbeta repertoires from subjects exposed to, actively infected with, or recovered from COVID-19 were included in the dataset. The sample metadata nearly always contained a de-identified subject ID, COVID-19 status, age in years and sex. Samples came from the ongoing ImmuneRACE study (first 160 participants) plus 1,254 subjects from 6 global collaborators. The material from the prospective study consisted of cDNA or gDNA derived from T cells, B-cell-depleted T cells, or PBMCs. General findings and caveats noted by the study authors: Clinical and demographic metadata were provided uncurated, with the amount varying by source and participant.

In the prospective study, participants were about 18 to 90 years old, resided in 24 geographic areas of the United States, and were enrolled through a virtual design. Cohort assignment in the prospective study relied on participant-reported clinical history from a screening survey and a study questionnaire. Recovered participants in ImmuneRACE Cohort 3 were defined as having two consecutive negative NP/OP PCR tests, clearance from a healthcare professional, or resolution of symptoms. In the prospective study, mobile phlebotomists collected whole blood, serum and a nasopharyngeal or oropharyngeal swab from each participant. Additional blood draws and questionnaires over an approximately two-month period could optionally be provided by prospective study participants. Blood samples from the prospective study were shipped frozen or at room temperature prior to DNA extraction. Comment on this clone: The antigen it recognizes is unknown. One base away there is no much larger clone; base qualities are not given.

The CDR3 runs 14 amino acids, cysteine and phenylalanine included. CDR3 DNA is the only sequence kept; it has 42 bases, read in frame from the first base. From V the trimming removes 6 bases and from J it removes 6 bases, while the gene matches leave 6 bases of the junction unaccounted for. The germline V gene (reference sequence) supplies CDR1 LNHDA and CDR2 SQIVND. The immunoSEQ Assay, a bias-controlled multiplex PCR, was used to amplify TCRbeta CDR3 regions from genomic DNA. The original methods were these. The number of nucleated cells in each sample was estimated from the amplification of reference gene primers within the assay. To quantify the absolute abundance of each unique TCRbeta CDR3 rearrangement, sequence reads were collapsed and filtered. For each sample, productive Simpson clonality was calculated by taking the square root of Simpson's diversity index across productive rearrangements. TCRdb carries this immuneACCESS record with in-frame sequences only. Its versions omit some clonotypes, under half of them owing to an unresolved V gene in the studies checked, with the rest unexplained. V, J and clone size reflect that table, while D and trimming were determined from the DNA. Here the sample has fewer than 450,000 clones; about 90% occur a single time. Roughly 1% of the sample lies in the top ten.

The rearrangement combines TRBV19 with TRBJ1-5; 9 central nucleotides agree with TRBD1. This clonotype was obtained from a woman aged 30 to 39 who had recovered from COVID-19. Sequencing used PBMCs or T cells enriched from blood (not recorded which). This receptor has the CDR3 CASSGTGRGQPQHF. The nucleotide sequence is TGTGCCAGTAGCGGGACAGGGAGAGGTCAGCCCCAGCATTTT.